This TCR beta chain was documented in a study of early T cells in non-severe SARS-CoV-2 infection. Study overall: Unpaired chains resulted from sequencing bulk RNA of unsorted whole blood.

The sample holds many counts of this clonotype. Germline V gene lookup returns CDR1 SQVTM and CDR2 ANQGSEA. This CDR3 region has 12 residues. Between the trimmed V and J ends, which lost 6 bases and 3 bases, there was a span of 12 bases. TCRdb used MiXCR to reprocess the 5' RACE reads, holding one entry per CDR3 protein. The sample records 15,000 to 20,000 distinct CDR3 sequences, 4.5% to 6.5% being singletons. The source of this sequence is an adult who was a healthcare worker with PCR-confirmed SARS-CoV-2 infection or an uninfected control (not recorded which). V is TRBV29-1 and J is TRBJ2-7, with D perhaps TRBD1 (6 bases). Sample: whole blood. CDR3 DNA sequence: TGCAGCGTCACCCCCAGGGGCTACGAGCAGTACTTC. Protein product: CSVTPRGYEQYF.